The rows below give T cell receptor beta chains drawn from one sample of a study of T-cell reconstitution after alpha-beta-depleted transplantation in children. TCRdb reanalysed the PCR reads using MiXCR and keeps one entry per CDR3 protein. The repertoire holds 300,000 or so distinct CDR3 sequences, with around 25% as singletons. The sample in question was PBMCs, mostly from graft donor cells, obtained 180 days after TCRalphabeta/CD19-depleted stem cell transplant. The receptors originated from a male patient between 10 and 17 years old who had a stem cell transplant for acute lymphoblastic leukemia, so the T cells may come from the graft donor. CDR3s include the opening cysteine and the closing phenylalanine or tryptophan. Each record gives: clone size, V gene, D gene, J gene, CDR3 DNA, CDR3 protein. D genes are given only for firm matches. A row's size may be missing; if present it is once, few, many or a size class.

clone size: NA
V gene: TRBV12-3/TRBV12-4
D gene: TRBD2
J gene: TRBJ2-3
CDR3 DNA: TGTGCCAGCAGTCTAGGACTAGCGGGAGTGTATTTT
CDR3 protein: CASSLGLAGVYF

clone size: few
V gene: TRBV7-2
D gene: TRBD2
J gene: TRBJ2-7
CDR3 DNA: TGTGCCAGCAGCGGAAGGACTAGCGAGGCCGAGCAGTACTTC
CDR3 protein: CASSGRTSEAEQYF

clone size: few
V gene: TRBV12-3/TRBV12-4
D gene: NA
J gene: TRBJ2-7
CDR3 DNA: TGTGCCAGCAGGCAGGGATCCTACGAGCAGTACTTC
CDR3 protein: CASRQGSYEQYF

clone size: NA
V gene: TRBV10-2
D gene: NA
J gene: TRBJ2-4
CDR3 DNA: TGCGCCAGCACTCTCCCCTACGGGAAGCAAAACATTCAGTACTTC
CDR3 protein: CASTLPYGKQNIQYF

clone size: few
V gene: TRBV5-5
D gene: NA
J gene: TRBJ1-6
CDR3 DNA: TGTGCCAGCAGCTTTTTAACAGATAATTCACCCCTCCACTTT
CDR3 protein: CASSFLTDNSPLHF

clone size: NA
V gene: TRBV29-1
D gene: TRBD2
J gene: TRBJ2-1
CDR3 DNA: TGCAGCGTACTGCTTCTTCCGGGACTAGCGGGAGCCGGCTCCTACAATGAGCAGTTCTTC
CDR3 protein: CSVLLLPGLAGAGSYNEQFF

clone size: few
V gene: TRBV3-1
D gene: NA
J gene: TRBJ2-1
CDR3 DNA: TGTGCCAGCAGCCAATTAAATGAGCAGTTCTTC
CDR3 protein: CASSQLNEQFF

clone size: NA
V gene: TRBV5-1
D gene: TRBD1
J gene: TRBJ2-7
CDR3 DNA: TGCGCCAGCAGCCTACCCCCGGGACAGGGCGTACCCTACGAGCAGTACTTC
CDR3 protein: CASSLPPGQGVPYEQYF

clone size: many
V gene: TRBV7-6
D gene: NA
J gene: TRBJ2-3
CDR3 DNA: TGTGCCAGCCGGGGCACAGATACGCAGTATTTT
CDR3 protein: CASRGTDTQYF

clone size: NA
V gene: TRBV7-7
D gene: TRBD2
J gene: TRBJ2-7
CDR3 DNA: TGTGCCAGCAGCTTTAGACTAGCTCCCCCATACGAGCAGTACTTC
CDR3 protein: CASSFRLAPPYEQYF

clone size: NA
V gene: TRBV11-3
D gene: TRBD1
J gene: TRBJ2-5
CDR3 DNA: TGTGCCAGCAGCTTACGGACAGGGGGGAAAGAGACCCAGTACTTC
CDR3 protein: CASSLRTGGKETQYF

clone size: NA
V gene: TRBV20-1
D gene: TRBD1
J gene: TRBJ1-4
CDR3 DNA: TGCAGTGCGGGACAGGGGGGAGAAAAACTGTTTTTT
CDR3 protein: CSAGQGGEKLFF

clone size: few
V gene: TRBV6-5
D gene: TRBD2
J gene: TRBJ2-1
CDR3 DNA: TGTGCCAGCAGTTACAGGGGGACTAGCGGGAGTCAGAATGAGCAGTTCTTC
CDR3 protein: CASSYRGTSGSQNEQFF

clone size: NA
V gene: TRBV7-2
D gene: NA
J gene: TRBJ1-5
CDR3 DNA: TGTGCCAGCAGCTACGTCGGGGTCTATAGCAATCAGCCCCAGCATTTT
CDR3 protein: CASSYVGVYSNQPQHF

clone size: few
V gene: TRBV5-1
D gene: NA
J gene: TRBJ1-2
CDR3 DNA: TGCGCCAGCAGCCCGGCTGCCGAAGGGCCCTTTGGCTATGGCTACACCTTC
CDR3 protein: CASSPAAEGPFGYGYTF

clone size: few
V gene: TRBV7-9
D gene: TRBD1
J gene: TRBJ1-5
CDR3 DNA: TGTGCCAGCAGCCCGACAGGGAATGATCAGCCCCAGCATTTT
CDR3 protein: CASSPTGNDQPQHF

clone size: many
V gene: TRBV5-5
D gene: TRBD1
J gene: TRBJ2-2
CDR3 DNA: TGTGCCAGCAGCTCCGTGACAGGGATCACCGGGGAGCTGTTTTTT
CDR3 protein: CASSSVTGITGELFF

clone size: NA
V gene: TRBV6-5
D gene: NA
J gene: TRBJ2-2
CDR3 DNA: TGTGCCAGCAGTTACTCTGGGGGATTAAGTATAGCCGGGGAGCTGTTTTTT
CDR3 protein: CASSYSGGLSIAGELFF

clone size: NA
V gene: TRBV27
D gene: NA
J gene: TRBJ1-2
CDR3 DNA: TGTGCCAGCAGTTTTGAGGGGTATGGCTACACCTTC
CDR3 protein: CASSFEGYGYTF

clone size: few
V gene: TRBV5-1
D gene: TRBD2
J gene: TRBJ2-2
CDR3 DNA: TGCGCCAGCAGCCCCGGGACTAGCGCCGGGGAGCTGTTTTTT
CDR3 protein: CASSPGTSAGELFF

clone size: few
V gene: TRBV24-1
D gene: NA
J gene: TRBJ2-1
CDR3 DNA: TGTGCCACCGGGCGAGGGGGGGGGAATGAGCAGTTCTTC
CDR3 protein: CATGRGGGNEQFF

clone size: NA
V gene: TRBV18
D gene: TRBD1
J gene: TRBJ2-7
CDR3 DNA: TGTGCCAGCTCACCCGGGACAGGGTATACCTACGAGCAGTACTTC
CDR3 protein: CASSPGTGYTYEQYF

clone size: few
V gene: TRBV6-2/TRBV6-3
D gene: TRBD1
J gene: TRBJ1-1
CDR3 DNA: TGTGCCAGCAGTTACTACGGGACAGGATTGGCTATATCCATGAACACTGAAGCTTTCTTT
CDR3 protein: CASSYYGTGLAISMNTEAFF

clone size: NA
V gene: TRBV27
D gene: TRBD1
J gene: TRBJ1-5
CDR3 DNA: TGTGCCAGCAGTCCCGGGACAGGGGTCCCTCCTTACAATCAGCCCCAGCATTTT
CDR3 protein: CASSPGTGVPPYNQPQHF

clone size: few
V gene: TRBV12-3/TRBV12-4
D gene: NA
J gene: TRBJ1-5
CDR3 DNA: TGTGCCAGCAGCCAGGACTTACAGAATCAGCCCCAGCATTTT
CDR3 protein: CASSQDLQNQPQHF

clone size: few
V gene: TRBV21-1
D gene: NA
J gene: TRBJ2-7
CDR3 DNA: TGTGCCAGCAGCAACCAGGTGCGCACCTACGAGCAGTACTTC
CDR3 protein: CASSNQVRTYEQYF

clone size: few
V gene: TRBV5-6
D gene: NA
J gene: TRBJ1-1
CDR3 DNA: TGTGCCAGCAGCTTTACAGCTGCTAACACTGAAGCTTTCTTT
CDR3 protein: CASSFTAANTEAFF

clone size: NA
V gene: TRBV19
D gene: NA
J gene: TRBJ1-4
CDR3 DNA: TGTGCCAGTAGTACCGCCTTGCGACCCACCTTTAATGAAAAACTGTTTTTT
CDR3 protein: CASSTALRPTFNEKLFF

clone size: NA
V gene: TRBV12-3/TRBV12-4
D gene: NA
J gene: TRBJ2-4
CDR3 DNA: TGTGCCAGCAGTCCGCGTATAGCCAAAAACATTCAGTACTTC
CDR3 protein: CASSPRIAKNIQYF

clone size: NA
V gene: TRBV5-1
D gene: NA
J gene: TRBJ2-5
CDR3 DNA: TGCGCCAGCAGCTTGGCGGGGGAAAGGCAAGAGACCCAGTACTTC
CDR3 protein: CASSLAGERQETQYF

clone size: few
V gene: TRBV4-1
D gene: TRBD2
J gene: TRBJ2-1
CDR3 DNA: TGCGCCAGCAGCCAATCAGGACTAGCGGGAGAGGGTGAGCAGTTCTTC
CDR3 protein: CASSQSGLAGEGEQFF

clone size: NA
V gene: TRBV20-1
D gene: TRBD2
J gene: TRBJ2-7
CDR3 DNA: TGCAGTGCTGCTGGAGGCGGGAGGGCCATCTACGAGCAGTACTTC
CDR3 protein: CSAAGGGRAIYEQYF

clone size: NA
V gene: TRBV24-1
D gene: TRBD2
J gene: TRBJ2-1
CDR3 DNA: TGTGCCACCAGTGCTACGGGACTAGCGGGAGGTCGTGGTGAGCAGTTCTTC
CDR3 protein: CATSATGLAGGRGEQFF

clone size: NA
V gene: TRBV11-2
D gene: NA
J gene: TRBJ2-3
CDR3 DNA: TGTGCCAGCAGCTACGTCCGCGGGCCCCACACGCAGTATTTT
CDR3 protein: CASSYVRGPHTQYF

clone size: NA
V gene: TRBV12-3/TRBV12-4
D gene: TRBD2
J gene: TRBJ2-7
CDR3 DNA: TGTGCCAGCAGTCTCCCGACTAGCGGGAGGAGCTACGAGCAGTACTTC
CDR3 protein: CASSLPTSGRSYEQYF

clone size: many
V gene: TRBV10-3
D gene: NA
J gene: TRBJ1-4
CDR3 DNA: TGTGCCATCGGACGACAGGATAATGAAAAACTGTTTTTT
CDR3 protein: CAIGRQDNEKLFF

clone size: NA
V gene: TRBV9
D gene: TRBD2
J gene: TRBJ2-1
CDR3 DNA: TGTGCCAGCAGCGTCGAGCCCCTTCCTAGCGGGAGGGGGTCGAATGAGCAGTTCTTC
CDR3 protein: CASSVEPLPSGRGSNEQFF

clone size: NA
V gene: TRBV5-1
D gene: NA
J gene: TRBJ1-5
CDR3 DNA: TGCGCCAGCAGAAAGGACAGCAGCAATCAGCCCCAGCATTTT
CDR3 protein: CASRKDSSNQPQHF

clone size: few
V gene: TRBV4-1
D gene: TRBD1
J gene: TRBJ2-7
CDR3 DNA: TGCGCCAGCAGCCAAGACCGGACAGGGATCGAGCAGTACTTC
CDR3 protein: CASSQDRTGIEQYF

clone size: NA
V gene: TRBV12-3/TRBV12-4
D gene: NA
J gene: TRBJ2-7
CDR3 DNA: TGTGCCAGCACCGACCCTGGTCAGGGCAGGCGTTGGCAGTACTTC
CDR3 protein: CASTDPGQGRRWQYF

clone size: once
V gene: TRBV28
D gene: NA
J gene: TRBJ2-3
CDR3 DNA: TGTTCCAGCAGTTTCACTTTGGCGGGTACTAGCACAGATACGCAGTATTTT
CDR3 protein: CSSSFTLAGTSTDTQYF

clone size: few
V gene: TRBV29-1
D gene: TRBD1
J gene: TRBJ2-5
CDR3 DNA: TGCAGCGTAGACAGGGGGGGTAAGACCCAGTACTTC
CDR3 protein: CSVDRGGKTQYF

clone size: NA
V gene: TRBV7-9
D gene: NA
J gene: TRBJ2-3
CDR3 DNA: TGTGCCAGCAGCTACGCAGGGCGGGGGCCTAGCACAGATACGCAGTATTTT
CDR3 protein: CASSYAGRGPSTDTQYF

clone size: many
V gene: TRBV3-1
D gene: NA
J gene: TRBJ2-1
CDR3 DNA: TGTGCCAGCAGCCAAGAAGTCGGGACTTTTACGAGCAATGAGCAGTTCTTC
CDR3 protein: CASSQEVGTFTSNEQFF

clone size: few
V gene: TRBV12-3/TRBV12-4
D gene: TRBD1
J gene: TRBJ2-7
CDR3 DNA: TGTGCCAGCAGGTTAACGGGACAGGGGAGACACGAGCAGTACTTC
CDR3 protein: CASRLTGQGRHEQYF

clone size: few
V gene: TRBV6-5
D gene: TRBD1
J gene: TRBJ2-7
CDR3 DNA: TGTGCCAGCAGTTACCTACAGGGGTTGTTCGGCTACGAGCAGTACTTC
CDR3 protein: CASSYLQGLFGYEQYF

clone size: NA
V gene: TRBV5-1
D gene: NA
J gene: TRBJ1-5
CDR3 DNA: TGCGCCAGCAGCTATTATAGCAATCAGCCCCAGCATTTT
CDR3 protein: CASSYYSNQPQHF

clone size: NA
V gene: TRBV7-3
D gene: NA
J gene: TRBJ2-1
CDR3 DNA: TGTGCCAGCAGCCCATCTCATAGTGTTAATGAGCAGTTCTTC
CDR3 protein: CASSPSHSVNEQFF

clone size: NA
V gene: TRBV9
D gene: TRBD2
J gene: TRBJ2-5
CDR3 DNA: TGTGCCAGCAGCGTAGATGGGGGGTCTAGCGGGAGGAAGACCCAGTACTTC
CDR3 protein: CASSVDGGSSGRKTQYF

clone size: few
V gene: TRBV5-1
D gene: TRBD2
J gene: TRBJ2-3
CDR3 DNA: TGCGCCAGCAGCTTGAGCGGCCTAGCGGGAGTCTACGATACGCAGTATTTT
CDR3 protein: CASSLSGLAGVYDTQYF

clone size: few
V gene: TRBV7-9
D gene: NA
J gene: TRBJ2-7
CDR3 DNA: TGTGCCAGCAGCTTAGACAGAGGCCCTGTGAGGCACGAGCAGTACTTC
CDR3 protein: CASSLDRGPVRHEQYF

clone size: few
V gene: TRBV20-1
D gene: NA
J gene: TRBJ1-2
CDR3 DNA: TGCAGTGCTAGAGATTCGGCAGGGTGGGATACAGGGAAGTACACCTTC
CDR3 protein: CSARDSAGWDTGKYTF

clone size: few
V gene: TRBV27
D gene: NA
J gene: TRBJ2-2
CDR3 DNA: TGTGCCAGCAGTAACACTTTGAACACCGGGGAGCTGTTTTTT
CDR3 protein: CASSNTLNTGELFF

clone size: NA
V gene: TRBV2
D gene: NA
J gene: TRBJ2-3
CDR3 DNA: TGTGCCAGCAGGGACTTCACAGATACGCAGTATTTT
CDR3 protein: CASRDFTDTQYF

clone size: NA
V gene: TRBV5-1
D gene: NA
J gene: TRBJ2-1
CDR3 DNA: TGCGCCAGCAGCAACTCGGGATCCTACAATGAGCAGTTCTTC
CDR3 protein: CASSNSGSYNEQFF

clone size: few
V gene: TRBV10-3
D gene: NA
J gene: TRBJ2-1
CDR3 DNA: TGTGCCATCAAGGCAGGGGGGTACAATGGGCAGTTCTTC
CDR3 protein: CAIKAGGYNGQFF

clone size: NA
V gene: TRBV4-1
D gene: NA
J gene: TRBJ2-7
CDR3 DNA: TGCGCCAGCAGCCAAGCCCCCCGAATAGCGACCTACGAGCAGTACTTC
CDR3 protein: CASSQAPRIATYEQYF

clone size: NA
V gene: TRBV4-1
D gene: NA
J gene: TRBJ2-3
CDR3 DNA: TGCGCCAGCAGCCAAGGAGGGGAAGATACGCAGTATTTT
CDR3 protein: CASSQGGEDTQYF

clone size: NA
V gene: TRBV28
D gene: NA
J gene: TRBJ1-2
CDR3 DNA: TGTGCCAGCAGTTTATACCCAGGGGATTACACCTTC
CDR3 protein: CASSLYPGDYTF

clone size: many
V gene: TRBV9
D gene: NA
J gene: TRBJ2-3
CDR3 DNA: TGTGCCAGCAGCGTCGGTGGTACAGATACGCAGTATTTT
CDR3 protein: CASSVGGTDTQYF